This paragraph covers one TCR beta chain sequence. Different DNA sequences within this sample yield the same CDR3. This entry comes from a study of PD-L1 blockade in urothelial cancer. On the study more broadly: Treatment start was followed by blood analysis at 3 weeks (second dose) and again at 6 weeks. The study recovered a median of 141,255 T cells per blood sample.

Trimming removed 5 bases at V and 0 bases at J, with 9 bases between. Germline V lookup: CDR1 SGHTA, CDR2 FQGNSA. This CDR3 has 14 residues. Assay used: immunoSEQ multiplex PCR; TCRdb lists only in-frame clones, some missing. This table holds 45,000 or so clones, approximately 88% found once. The chain has TRBV7-2 and TRBJ2-3, with D maybe TRBD2 (5 bases). This receptor was taken from a man older than 75 with urothelial cancer. The specimen comprised PBMCs, sampled around atezolizumab (anti-PD-L1) treatment. The CDR3 DNA sequence: TGTGCCAGCAGCCGAGGGTTGAGCACAGATACGCAGTATTTT. This encodes CASSRGLSTDTQYF.